This T cell receptor (beta chain) originates from a study of blood T cell repertoires in COVID-19. In the study overall: Whether acute or convalescent, the COVID-19 samples came from the United States, Italy and Spain. From T cells, B-cell-depleted T cells, or PBMCs came the material, which was cDNA or gDNA.

V was clipped by 0 bases and J by 4 bases; unmatched bases: 8. Germline-derived CDR1 and CDR2 are MNHEY and SMNVEV (reference sequence). The CDR3 is made up of 19 amino acids. Original data processing: It was from reference gene primer amplification that nucleated cell counts were estimated. The protocol was immunoSEQ multiplex PCR, while the TCRdb copy is restricted to in-frame clones and leaves out a portion. The D gene and trimming were derived from the DNA, and the V and J assignments and clone size from that table. The table has more than 200,000 clones, 70% to 90% seen once; the top ten hold 1.3% to 1.5%.

Sequencing was performed on peripheral blood. V usage is TRBV27 and J usage is TRBJ2-3, with 15 bases aligning to TRBD2. This TCR derives from a man aged 80 or over with acute or convalescent COVID-19. CDR3 in amino acids: CASSLSAGLAGGKADTQYF. Written as DNA, the CDR3 is TGTGCCAGCAGTTTATCGGCGGGACTAGCGGGAGGAAAGGCAGATACGCAGTATTTT.